A selection of T cell receptor beta chains follows, all from one sample in a study of control samples from healthy donors and cancer patients. Here immunoSEQ multiplex PCR was the method, and the copy in TCRdb shows in-frame clones only, minus some. In the table there are 65,000 to 85,000 clones, more than 75% of which are singletons. Sequenced sample: PBMCs. These receptors originate from a woman aged 50 to 60 with head and neck cancer. Each CDR3 is given with its conserved first and last residue. Fields, in order: CDR3 protein, CDR3 DNA, clone size, V gene, J gene, D gene. The D gene is left open where the match is weak. Clone size, where shown, is once, few, many, or a class for clones that have expanded.

CDR3: CATSRDPGNTIYF
DNA: TGTGCCACCAGCAGAGACCCCGGAAACACCATATATTTT
size: NA
V: TRBV15
J: TRBJ1-3
D: NA

CDR3: CASSSGYGYTF
DNA: TGTGCCAGCAGTTCGGGATATGGCTACACCTTC
size: NA
V: TRBV6-2/TRBV6-3
J: TRBJ1-2
D: NA

CDR3: CASSTGTWGLNTEAFF
DNA: TGCGCCAGCAGCACCGGGACCTGGGGTTTAAACACTGAAGCTTTCTTT
size: NA
V: TRBV5-1
J: TRBJ1-1
D: NA

CDR3: CASSSTGGNTEAFF
DNA: TGCGCCAGCAGCTCGACAGGGGGGAACACTGAAGCTTTCTTT
size: NA
V: TRBV5-1
J: TRBJ1-1
D: TRBD1

CDR3: CASSLEVQGARGGEQFF
DNA: TGTGCCAGCAGCTTGGAAGTACAGGGGGCTAGGGGTGGTGAGCAGTTCTTC
size: NA
V: TRBV5-4
J: TRBJ2-1
D: TRBD1

CDR3: CAILPDGVANTEAFF
DNA: TGTGCCATCCTACCAGACGGCGTGGCGAACACTGAAGCTTTCTTT
size: NA
V: TRBV6-5
J: TRBJ1-1
D: NA

CDR3: CASSLGARTEAFF
DNA: TGTGCCAGCAGCCTAGGGGCGAGGACTGAAGCTTTCTTT
size: NA
V: TRBV7-2
J: TRBJ1-1
D: NA

CDR3: CASSSPFTGENEKLFF
DNA: TGTGCCAGCAGCTCTCCCTTTACAGGGGAGAATGAAAAACTGTTTTTT
size: NA
V: TRBV28
J: TRBJ1-4
D: TRBD1

CDR3: CASSPLARGEQPQHF
DNA: TGTGCCAGCAGCCCACTTGCCAGGGGTGAACAGCCCCAGCATTTT
size: NA
V: TRBV28
J: TRBJ1-5
D: NA

CDR3: CASSPSSAGGNTIYF
DNA: TGTGCCAGCTCACCAAGTTCCGCGGGTGGAAACACCATATATTTT
size: NA
V: TRBV18
J: TRBJ1-3
D: NA

CDR3: CASSLGGGNEKLFF
DNA: TGTGCCAGCAGCCTCGGGGGTGGGAATGAAAAACTGTTTTTT
size: NA
V: TRBV5-5
J: TRBJ1-4
D: NA

CDR3: CASSLTPGRSYEQYF
DNA: TGTGCCAGCAGCTTAACCCCGGGACGCAGCTACGAGCAGTACTTC
size: few
V: TRBV7-2
J: TRBJ2-7
D: NA

CDR3: CASSQTGQRGGNNEQFF
DNA: TGTGCCAGCAGCCAAACGGGACAGCGGGGGGGGAACAATGAGCAGTTCTTC
size: NA
V: TRBV4-2
J: TRBJ2-1
D: TRBD2

CDR3: CASSSETGVNQPQHF
DNA: TGTGCCAGCAGCTCAGAGACAGGGGTCAATCAGCCCCAGCATTTT
size: NA
V: TRBV11-2
J: TRBJ1-5
D: TRBD1

CDR3: CATAGIEKETQYF
DNA: TGTGCCACTGCGGGAATAGAGAAAGAGACCCAGTACTTC
size: NA
V: TRBV7-2
J: TRBJ2-5
D: NA

CDR3: CASSLDSPTSSTIYF
DNA: TGTGCCAGCAGCTTAGATTCCCCGACGTCTAGCACCATATATTTT
size: NA
V: TRBV11-2
J: TRBJ1-3
D: NA

CDR3: CASSPPRRDRRDEQFF
DNA: TGTGCCAGCAGTCCTCCACGCCGGGACAGGAGGGATGAGCAGTTCTTC
size: once
V: TRBV27
J: TRBJ2-1
D: TRBD1

CDR3: CAWSVPRPLNTEAFF
DNA: TGTGCCTGGAGTGTACCCCGCCCATTGAACACTGAAGCTTTCTTT
size: NA
V: TRBV30
J: TRBJ1-1
D: NA

CDR3: CASTQGSGGGETEAFF
DNA: TGTGCCAGCACCCAGGGATCAGGGGGCGGCGAGACTGAAGCTTTCTTT
size: NA
V: TRBV3-1/TRBV3-2
J: TRBJ1-1
D: TRBD1

CDR3: CASSLYVGGYTF
DNA: TGTGCCAGCAGCTTGTATGTGGGGGGCTACACCTTC
size: NA
V: TRBV7-8
J: TRBJ1-2
D: NA

CDR3: CASSFGGTEAFF
DNA: TGTGCCAGCAGTTTCGGAGGGACTGAAGCTTTCTTT
size: NA
V: TRBV12-3/TRBV12-4
J: TRBJ1-1
D: NA

CDR3: CACVAQRWFF
DNA: TGTGCCTGTGTAGCCCAGCGGTGGTTCTTC
size: NA
V: TRBV30
J: TRBJ2-1
D: NA

CDR3: CASSLQAGGSTNEKLFF
DNA: TGTGCCAGCAGTTTACAGGCAGGGGGTTCAACTAATGAAAAACTGTTTTTT
size: NA
V: TRBV28
J: TRBJ1-4
D: TRBD1

CDR3: CASSQDRVNSPLHF
DNA: TGTGCCAGCAGCCAAGACAGGGTTAATTCACCCCTCCACTTT
size: NA
V: TRBV14
J: TRBJ1-6
D: NA

CDR3: CASSLDVRTEKGYGYTF
DNA: TGTGCCAGCAGCTTGGACGTCCGGACAGAGAAAGGCTATGGCTACACCTTC
size: NA
V: TRBV5-6
J: TRBJ1-2
D: NA

CDR3: CASSSPAGVTYNEQFF
DNA: TGTGCCAGCAGTTCCCCCGCGGGGGTTACATACAATGAGCAGTTCTTC
size: NA
V: TRBV28
J: TRBJ2-1
D: TRBD2

CDR3: CASSDYLNSGANVLTF
DNA: TGTGCCAGCAGCGACTACTTAAACTCTGGGGCCAACGTCCTGACTTTC
size: once
V: TRBV14
J: TRBJ2-6
D: NA

CDR3: CASSRTGTDNEQFF
DNA: TGTGCCAGCTCACGGACAGGGACCGACAATGAGCAGTTCTTC
size: NA
V: TRBV18
J: TRBJ2-1
D: TRBD1

CDR3: CASSPGQISGANVLTF
DNA: TGCGCCAGCAGCCCGGGACAGATCTCTGGGGCCAACGTCCTGACTTTC
size: NA
V: TRBV5-1
J: TRBJ2-6
D: TRBD1

CDR3: CASRPGPRSGELFF
DNA: TGTGCCAGCAGGCCGGGACCCAGGTCCGGGGAGCTGTTTTTT
size: NA
V: TRBV2
J: TRBJ2-2
D: NA

CDR3: CASSSGGTTNEKLFF
DNA: TGTGCCAGCAGCTCGGGGGGTACCACTAATGAAAAACTGTTTTTT
size: NA
V: TRBV5-5
J: TRBJ1-4
D: NA

CDR3: CASSFDRDSEAFF
DNA: TGTGCCAGCAGCTTCGACCGGGACAGTGAAGCTTTCTTT
size: NA
V: TRBV5-6
J: TRBJ1-1
D: TRBD1

CDR3: CASSYFRGQADYEQYF
DNA: TGTGCCAGCAGTTACTTCAGGGGCCAGGCCGACTACGAGCAGTACTTC
size: NA
V: TRBV6-2/TRBV6-3
J: TRBJ2-7
D: NA

CDR3: CASSLVPRKVYEQYF
DNA: TGTGCCAGCAGCTTAGTCCCTAGGAAGGTCTACGAGCAGTACTTC
size: once
V: TRBV7-6
J: TRBJ2-7
D: NA

CDR3: CASSPLGGQPQHF
DNA: TGTGCCAGCAGCCCTTTGGGAGGACAGCCCCAGCATTTT
size: NA
V: TRBV7-6
J: TRBJ1-5
D: NA

CDR3: CASSSRIGSITDTQYF
DNA: TGTGCCAGCAGTTCCCGGATCGGGTCTATCACAGATACGCAGTATTTT
size: NA
V: TRBV7-9
J: TRBJ2-3
D: NA

CDR3: CASSPYRGEGTEAFF
DNA: TGTGCCAGTAGTCCGTACAGGGGTGAGGGCACTGAAGCTTTCTTT
size: NA
V: TRBV19
J: TRBJ1-1
D: TRBD1

CDR3: CASSLAPTGAGGYTF
DNA: TGCGCCAGCAGCTTGGCCCCGACAGGGGCGGGTGGCTACACCTTC
size: NA
V: TRBV5-1
J: TRBJ1-2
D: TRBD1

CDR3: CATAYPGQGGTGELFF
DNA: TGTGCCACCGCCTACCCGGGACAGGGAGGCACCGGGGAGCTGTTTTTT
size: NA
V: TRBV28
J: TRBJ2-2
D: TRBD1

CDR3: CASSLRGENEQFF
DNA: TGTGCCAGCAGTTTAAGGGGGGAAAATGAGCAGTTCTTC
size: NA
V: TRBV27
J: TRBJ2-1
D: NA

CDR3: CASSPRCGGGRRETQYF
DNA: TGCGCCAGCAGCCCTCGGTGCGGGGGGGGCCGGAGAGAGACCCAGTACTTC
size: NA
V: TRBV5-1
J: TRBJ2-5
D: TRBD2

CDR3: CASSSTSEEGHLF
DNA: TGCGCCAGCAGCTCCACAAGTGAAGAGGGCCACCTCTTT
size: NA
V: TRBV4-3
J: TRBJ1-1
D: NA

CDR3: CASSLAGEGNQPQHF
DNA: TGTGCCAGCAGTTTAGCAGGGGAGGGCAATCAGCCCCAGCATTTT
size: few
V: TRBV28
J: TRBJ1-5
D: NA

CDR3: CASSAVTPNTGELFF
DNA: TGTGCCAGTAGTGCAGTGACACCGAACACCGGGGAGCTGTTTTTT
size: NA
V: TRBV19
J: TRBJ2-2
D: NA

CDR3: CAWSPMDLGTEAFF
DNA: TGTGCCTGGAGTCCAATGGACCTTGGCACTGAAGCTTTCTTT
size: NA
V: TRBV30
J: TRBJ1-1
D: NA

CDR3: CASSLTGTLVNEQYF
DNA: TGTGCCAGCAGTCTAACCGGGACTCTGGTGAACGAGCAGTACTTC
size: once
V: TRBV3-1/TRBV3-2
J: TRBJ2-7
D: NA

CDR3: CSVDGLPEDTQYF
DNA: TGCAGCGTTGATGGCTTACCAGAGGATACGCAGTATTTT
size: NA
V: TRBV29-1
J: TRBJ2-3
D: NA

CDR3: CAWSVSETVNTEAFF
DNA: TGTGCCTGGAGTGTATCTGAGACAGTGAACACTGAAGCTTTCTTT
size: NA
V: TRBV30
J: TRBJ1-1
D: NA

CDR3: CASSASTGGLGHF
DNA: TGTGCCAGCAGCGCGTCGACAGGGGGCCTCGGGCACTTC
size: NA
V: TRBV9
J: TRBJ2-5
D: TRBD1

CDR3: CASSLGGESNEQFF
DNA: TGTGCCAGCAGTTTAGGAGGGGAGAGTAATGAGCAGTTCTTC
size: NA
V: TRBV28
J: TRBJ2-1
D: NA

CDR3: CASSSPAPKNIQYF
DNA: TGTGCCAGCAGTTCACCTGCTCCCAAAAACATTCAGTACTTC
size: NA
V: TRBV28
J: TRBJ2-4
D: NA

CDR3: CASSDLGGFSHF
DNA: TGTGCCAGCAGTGATCTAGGTGGCTTCTCCCATTTT
size: NA
V: TRBV2
J: TRBJ1-5
D: NA

CDR3: CASSASDRVFLGPTSTDTQYF
DNA: TGTGCCAGCTCAGCCTCGGACAGGGTCTTTCTGGGGCCAACTAGCACAGATACGCAGTATTTT
size: NA
V: TRBV18
J: TRBJ2-3
D: TRBD1

CDR3: CSGTGVQDGELFF
DNA: TGCAGCGGGACAGGGGTTCAAGACGGGGAGCTGTTTTTT
size: NA
V: TRBV29-1
J: TRBJ2-2
D: TRBD1

CDR3: CASSPDRATGGDTEAFF
DNA: TGTGCCAGCTCACCAGACCGGGCTACGGGAGGGGACACTGAAGCTTTCTTT
size: NA
V: TRBV18
J: TRBJ1-1
D: NA